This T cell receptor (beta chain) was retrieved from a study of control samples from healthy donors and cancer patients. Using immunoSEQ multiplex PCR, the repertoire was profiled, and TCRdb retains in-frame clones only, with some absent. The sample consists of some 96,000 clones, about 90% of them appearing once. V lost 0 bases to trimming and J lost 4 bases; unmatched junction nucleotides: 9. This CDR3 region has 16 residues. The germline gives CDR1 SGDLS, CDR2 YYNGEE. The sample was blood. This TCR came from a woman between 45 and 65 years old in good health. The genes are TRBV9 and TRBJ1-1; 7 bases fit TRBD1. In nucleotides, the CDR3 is TGTGCCAGCAGCGTAGGGACAGGCAGGGTATCCACTGAAGCTTTCTTT. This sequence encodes CASSVGTGRVSTEAFF.